These 8 T cell receptor beta chains were sequenced from one sample in a study of identical twins. In TCRdb, the 5' RACE reads were re-called with MiXCR into one record per CDR3 protein. Of some 1,600,000 distinct CDR3 sequences in the sample, about 32% were seen once. The sequenced material came from cord blood. Every receptor here comes from a newborn girl in good health.

This chain joins TRBV18 and TRBJ2-5, with TRBD1 as a possible D gene (5 bases). V was clipped by 4 bases and J by 4 bases, with 10 bases between them. CDR1 and CDR2 from the germline V gene are KGHSH and LQKENI. This CDR3 has 13 amino acids. CDR3 in DNA: TGTGCCAGCTCACGACAGAGGCGAGAGACCCAGTACTTC. Its translation: CASSRQRRETQYF.

This chain's CDR3 is CASSFPGDRYNEQYF. The DNA for the CDR3 is TGTGCCAGCAGCTTCCCAGGGGACAGGTACAATGAGCAGTACTTC. The chain has TRBV5-5 and TRBJ2-1; TRBD1 matches at 8 bases. Judging by the DNA end, TRBJ2-7 fits better; the J call may be wrong. Germline V lookup: CDR1 SGHKS, CDR2 YYEKEE (reference sequence). This CDR3 has 15 residues.

The V gene is TRBV4-2, the J gene TRBJ1-2; unclear D gene. The CDR3 consists of 16 residues. V lost 3 bases to trimming and J lost 4 bases, with 18 bases between them. In germline, CDR1 is LGHNA, CDR2 YNFKEQ. The CDR3 region is CASSQVNWAEGYGYTF. For the CDR3, the DNA is TGTGCCAGCAGCCAGGTGAATTGGGCTGAGGGCTATGGCTACACCTTC.

This chain connects TRBV5-1 to TRBJ2-5; D possibly corresponds to TRBD2 (5 bases). V lost 4 bases, J lost 11 bases, and 27 bases lay in between. Germline V gene sequence: CDR1 SGHRS, CDR2 YFSETQ. This CDR3 spans 16 amino acids. The CDR3 DNA reads TGCGCCAGCAGCCACCGAGGGCGGTCCTCCTACAATGAGCAGTACTTC. It yields the protein CASSHRGRSSYNEQYF.

CDR3 nucleotide sequence: TGTGCCACCAGTGATTCAGGGGGACAGAGTAGCAATCAGCCCCAGCATTTT. Protein: CATSDSGGQSSNQPQHF. The rearrangement links TRBV24-1 to TRBJ1-5; 7 nucleotides match TRBD1. With V trimmed by 2 bases and J by 0 bases, 6 bases remained unmatched. The CDR3 totals 17 residues. Germline lookup yields CDR1 KGHDR and CDR2 SFDVKD.

This clonotype has a single count. The genes are TRBV27 and TRBJ1-2, with 11 nucleotides matching TRBD1. Germline V gene data show CDR1 as MNHEY and CDR2 as SMNVEV (reference sequence). Trimming at V came to 3 bases and at J to 2 bases, leaving 11 bases not matched to a gene. The CDR3 length is 18 residues. The CDR3 loop is CASSFNMQRDRGNYGYTF. The CDR3 DNA reads as TGTGCCAGCAGTTTCAACATGCAGAGGGACAGGGGGAACTATGGCTACACCTTC.

This clonotype was picked up a small number of times. V is TRBV4-2 and J is TRBJ1-2, with a tentative D call TRBD1 (5 bases). Germline loops: CDR1 LGHNA, CDR2 YNFKEQ. CDR3 length: 15 residues. V was cut by 1 base and J by 2 bases, with 11 bases left in between. CDR3 DNA sequence: TGTGCCAGCAGCCAAGTCGGGGGTATCAACTATGGCTACACCTTC. Its translation: CASSQVGGINYGYTF.

This clonotype was detected once. This chain links TRBV7-2 with TRBJ2-1; TRBD2 aligns across 13 bases. The V gene end was trimmed by 1 base and the J gene end by 6 bases; junction bases not matched to a gene: 9. The V gene's germline CDR1 is SGHTA and CDR2 FQGNSA. The CDR3 contains 18 residues. The CDR3 is CASSLGRTSGRRSNEQFF. The CDR3 DNA sequence: TGTGCCAGCAGCTTAGGTCGGACTAGCGGGAGACGGAGCAATGAGCAGTTCTTC. Combining the CDR3 with reference TRBV7-2 and TRBJ2-1 gives the whole variable domain GAGVSQSPSNKVTEKGKDVELRCDPISGHTALYWYRQSLGQGLEFLIYFQGNSAPDKSGLPSDRFSAERTGGSVSTLTIQRTQQEDSAVYLCASSLGRTSGRRSNEQFFGPGTRLTVL.